The 6 T cell receptor beta chains below were found in one sample sequenced in a study of blood T cells in healthy people across ages. Together with a sample-barcoded 5' primer, a J-beta primer mix was included in a second PCR lasting about 6 to 11 cycles. From the 5' RACE reads, TCRdb called clonotypes with MiXCR, one entry per CDR3 protein. The table has 500,000 to 600,000 distinct CDR3 sequences, 25% to 30% seen once. Sequencing was carried out using blood. Receptor source: a woman aged 70-85 years in good health.

This clonotype was recorded a few times. The rearrangement uses TRBV4-3 and TRBJ2-1, with 8 bases lining up with TRBD1. The germline V gene has CDR1 LGHNA and CDR2 YSLEER. The V gene end was trimmed by 3 bases and the J gene end by 8 bases; junction bases not matched to a gene: 6. This CDR3 is built from 14 residues. This CDR3 is CASSQPDRAHEQFF. DNA of the CDR3: TGCGCCAGCAGCCAGCCGGACAGGGCCCATGAGCAGTTCTTC.

The chain couples TRBV7-3 to TRBJ1-1; TRBD1 matches at 9 bases. The CDR3 is made up of 15 amino acids. The J segment lost 3 bases and the V segment lost 5 bases, leaving 7 bases of the junction unmatched. Germline V gene lookup returns CDR1 SGHTA and CDR2 FQGTGA. The CDR3 reads CASSEQGALYTEAFF. The CDR3 DNA is TGTGCCAGCAGCGAACAGGGGGCCCTATACACTGAAGCTTTCTTT.

The J gene is TRBJ1-4, the V gene TRBV2; D is perhaps TRBD1 (5 bases). The CDR3 is 15 amino acids. Per the germline V gene, CDR1 is SNHLY and CDR2 is FYNNEI. V lost 2 bases and J lost 2, with 9 bases in between. CDR3 nucleotide sequence: TGTGCCAGCAGTGAATGGGGGGTGACTAATGAAAAACTGTTTTTT. Amino acids: CASSEWGVTNEKLFF.

This sequence joins TRBV9 and TRBJ1-5; D not resolved. The CDR3 runs to 15 residues. Germline values: CDR1 SGDLS, CDR2 YYNGEE. V was clipped by 4 bases and J by 5 bases, with 16 bases between them. Written as DNA, the CDR3 is TGTGCCAGCAGCAGCGTTTTGGTTCAGGATCAGCCCCAGCATTTT. This gives the protein CASSSVLVQDQPQHF.

At least ten counts were recorded for this clonotype. The gene calls are TRBV5-1 and TRBJ2-5; D unclear. Germline V gives CDR1 SGHRS, CDR2 YFSETQ. Trimming stripped 3 bases from V and 4 bases from J, with 13 bases between. This CDR3 comprises 14 residues. CDR3: CASSSGQVGETQYF. The CDR3, as DNA: TGCGCCAGCAGCTCTGGGCAGGTGGGAGAGACCCAGTACTTC.

The J gene is TRBJ1-1, the V gene TRBV5-1; 10 positions agree with TRBD1. This CDR3 has 17 amino acids. Germline values: CDR1 SGHRS, CDR2 YFSETQ. V trimming: 1 base; J trimming: 4 bases; junction bases outside the gene matches: 10. CDR3 region: CASSLWGQGNSGTEAFF. The CDR3 nucleotides read TGCGCCAGCAGCTTGTGGGGACAGGGGAATTCAGGCACTGAAGCTTTCTTT.